These 17 T cell receptor beta chains were all obtained from the same sample, sequenced in a study of CD8+CD57+ T cells in acquired aplastic anemia. Genomic DNA templated the TCR beta VDJ and CDR3 profiling. TCRdb called the reads again in MiXCR, with one record for every CDR3 protein. This sample carries 65,000 to 85,000 distinct CDR3 sequences, under 65% of them seen once, and the ten largest clones take around 8.3%. The sequenced sample was sorted CD4+, CD8+, or CD8+CD57+ T cells (not recorded which) from PBMCs. Every receptor here comes from a human donor in good health, serving as a control.

This clonotype was detected many times. V gene TRBV6-4 combines with J gene TRBJ2-1; 10 bases are a match to TRBD2. The ends lost 3 bases at V and 9 bases at J; junction bases unmatched: 8. Per the germline V gene, CDR1 is MRHNA and CDR2 is SNTAGT. The CDR3 contains 15 residues. CDR3 protein: CASSEDIAGGGEQFF. The CDR3 DNA reads as TGTGCCAGCAGTGAAGATATAGCGGGAGGCGGTGAGCAGTTCTTC.

This clonotype appeared many times. The rearrangement uses TRBV12-3 or TRBV12-4 and TRBJ2-7; a possible D gene is TRBD1 (6 bases). The CDR3 sequence is 14 residues long. V was shortened by 6 bases and J by 4 bases, with 16 bases between the two germline ends. The CDR3 region has the DNA TGTGCCAGCAGCCAGGTCAGGGGTGGGTACGAGCAGTACTTC. As protein: CASSQVRGGYEQYF.

This clonotype was detected a few times. The genes are TRBV15 and TRBJ2-7; D ambiguous. The germline gives CDR1 LNHNV, CDR2 YYDKDF (reference sequence). The length of the CDR3 is 13 residues. V was shortened by 0 bases and J by 6 bases, with 9 bases between the two germline ends. CDR3 loop: CATSRDRSSEQYF. The CDR3 bases are TGTGCCACCAGCAGAGATCGCAGCTCCGAGCAGTACTTC.

The table lists this clonotype with many counts. This chain uses TRBV10-2 with TRBJ2-5; TRBD2 is a possible D gene (5 bases). Germline lookup yields CDR1 WSHSY and CDR2 SAAADI. Between the trimmed V and J ends, which lost 8 bases and 2 bases, there was a span of 24 bases. The CDR3 runs to 17 residues. The CDR3 loop reads CASSRRFQDLTQETQYF. As DNA, the CDR3 is TGCGCCAGCTCCCGGAGGTTTCAGGACTTGACACAAGAGACCCAGTACTTC.

The V and J genes are TRBV7-8 and TRBJ2-3; no clear D gene. The CDR3 has 13 residues. Germline V gives CDR1 SGHVS, CDR2 FQNEAQ. With 1 base removed from V and 1 base from J, the gap between germline ends came to 3 bases. The DNA for the CDR3 is TGTGCCAGCAGCTTAGACGGCACAGATACGCAGTATTTT. Translated, it gives CASSLDGTDTQYF.

Here the CDR3 DNA reads TGCGCCAGCATCGTAGCGTACAGGGGCCACGAGCAGTACTTC. This encodes CASIVAYRGHEQYF. The gene calls are TRBV10-1 and TRBJ2-7; 7 bases fit TRBD1. V shed 7 bases and J 5 bases; nucleotides not matched to a gene: 11. This CDR3 region has 14 residues. Per the germline V gene, CDR1 is WNHNN and CDR2 is SYGVQD (reference sequence).

V usage is TRBV20-1 and J usage is TRBJ2-7; the D call may be TRBD1 or TRBD2 (5 bases each). Per germline, CDR1 DFQATT and CDR2 SNEGSKA (reference sequence). Trimming cost V 4 bases and J 2 bases, with 9 bases left between them. The CDR3 has 12 residues. CDR3 amino acids: CSATRDAYEQYF. The CDR3 DNA follows: TGCAGTGCTACCCGGGACGCCTACGAGCAGTACTTC.

The V call is TRBV7-7, the J call TRBJ2-2; D remains ambiguous. Germline V gene sequence: CDR1 SSHAT, CDR2 FNYEAQ (reference sequence). Trimming took off 1 base at V and 1 base at J, with 4 bases between the two ends. The CDR3 consists of 14 residues. CDR3 sequence (DNA): TGTGCCAGCAGCTTAGAGCGGAACACCGGGGAGCTGTTTTTT. Residues: CASSLERNTGELFF. The variable domain in full, completed from reference TRBV7-7 and TRBJ2-2, reads GAGVSQSPRYKVTKRGQDVTLRCDPISSHATLYWYQQALGQGPEFLTYFNYEAQPDKSGLPSDRFSAERPEGSISTLTIQRTEQRDSAMYRCASSLERNTGELFFGEGSRLTVL.

This clonotype was recorded many times. J is TRBJ1-6 and V is TRBV12-3 or TRBV12-4; unclear D gene. V was clipped by 2 bases and J by 10 bases, with 18 bases between them. The CDR3 has 16 amino acids. For the CDR3, the DNA is TGTGCCAGCAGTTTATCCCTCCCCTATTCGGGGTCACCCCTCCACTTT. This gives the protein CASSLSLPYSGSPLHF.

The chain carries TRBV19 and TRBJ1-2; a possible D gene is TRBD1 (5 bases). The length of the CDR3 is 15 residues. V dropped 1 base and J dropped 0 bases, with 9 bases sitting between them. Germline assignment: CDR1 LNHDA and CDR2 SQIVND (reference sequence). CDR3: CASSIGQYPNYGYTF. CDR3 DNA: TGTGCCAGTAGTATAGGACAGTACCCTAACTATGGCTACACCTTC.

This clonotype was seen ten or more times. The junction departs from germline at one end; a sequencing error may be responsible. The chain has TRBV6-1 and TRBJ2-1, with unresolved D. This CDR3 spans 14 amino acids. Germline assignment: CDR1 MNHNS and CDR2 SASEGT. CDR3 protein: CASSDTLEQAISLF. CDR3 DNA sequence: TGTGCCAGCAGTGACACGCTAGAGCAGGCGATTTCGCTCTTC.

This clonotype was detected a few times. The chain is built from TRBV10-1 and TRBJ1-2; D remains unclear. This CDR3 region has 14 residues. The germline V gene encodes CDR1 WNHNN and CDR2 SYGVQD (reference sequence). With 0 bases removed from V and 5 bases from J, the gap between germline ends came to 10 bases. This CDR3 reads CASSESNRNYGYTF. CDR3 bases: TGCGCCAGCAGTGAGTCCAACAGAAATTATGGCTACACCTTC.

This clonotype was seen ten or more times. CDR3: CASRPGRNGNEQYF. The DNA of the CDR3 is TGTGCCAGCAGACCGGGACGAAACGGCAACGAGCAGTACTTC. The chain combines TRBV12-3 or TRBV12-4 with TRBJ2-7; D tentatively reads TRBD1 or TRBD2 (5 bases each). CDR3 size: 14 residues. Trimming shortened V by 6 bases and J by 5 bases, and 17 bases separated the two germline ends.

This sequence joins TRBV10-1 and TRBJ1-1, with D hard to call. Per germline, CDR1 WNHNN and CDR2 SYGVQD (reference sequence). Trimming pared 5 bases from V and 0 bases from J, leaving 22 bases between. The CDR3 runs to 18 residues. CDR3 residues: CASSPTSWASIMNTEAFF. The DNA of the CDR3 is TGCGCCAGCAGTCCTACCTCGTGGGCGAGTATCATGAACACTGAAGCTTTCTTT.

The chain combines TRBV29-1 with TRBJ1-1; D gene ambiguous. The CDR3 consists of 11 residues. The V end lost 1 base, the J end lost 8 bases, and 8 bases lay between the germline ends. Germline assignment: CDR1 SQVTM and CDR2 ANQGSEA. The CDR3, as DNA: TGCAGCGTTGAAGGGACTAAAGAAGCTTTCTTT. Amino acids: CSVEGTKEAFF.

Points on this clonotype: Since the CDR3 does not end with the conserved phenylalanine or tryptophan, this likely comes from a read error. CDR3 loop: CASSLAGAVYEQYL. CDR3 DNA: TGTGCCAGCAGCTTAGCTGGGGCCGTCTACGAGCAGTACCTC. The V and J genes are TRBV7-2 and TRBJ2-7; D is perhaps TRBD1 (5 bases). Trimming took 0 bases from V and 3 from J, leaving 9 bases between them. CDR1 SGHTA and CDR2 FQGNSA come from the germline V gene. CDR3 length: 14 residues.

By its share, this clonotype is medium-sized. The V call is TRBV20-1, the J call TRBJ2-7, with D unresolved. The CDR3 consists of 12 residues. Germline V gene lookup returns CDR1 DFQATT and CDR2 SNEGSKA (reference sequence). The V end lost 0 bases, the J end lost 6 bases, and 9 bases lay between the germline ends. In DNA form, the CDR3 reads TGCAGTGCTAGAGATGGTCTGAGCGAGCAGTACTTC. It yields the protein CSARDGLSEQYF.